Described below is a single TCR beta chain sequence and its context. Germline trimming cut 3 bases from V and 4 bases from J; bases unmatched to any gene: 7. The V gene's germline CDR1 is ENHRY and CDR2 SYGVKD. CDR3 length: 15 amino acids. The entry originates in a study of blood T cell repertoires in COVID-19. Original methodology: Nucleated cell number was recorded as an estimate derived from reference gene primer amplification. TCRdb keeps only in-frame clones here, not all; method: immunoSEQ multiplex PCR. The DNA gave D and trimming, while V, J and clone size come from that table. The profile shows 180,000 or so clones, around 80% of them singletons.

The sequencing input was peripheral blood. This receptor was taken from a human donor with acute or convalescent COVID-19. The donor label of this sample is uncertain. The chain has TRBV10-3 and TRBJ1-2; 8 positions match TRBD1. CDR3 coding DNA: TGTGCCATCAGTGAACAGACAGGGGTTGGCTATGGCTACACCTTC. It specifies CAISEQTGVGYGYTF.